This T cell receptor beta chain comes out of a study of CXCR3-negative and CXCR3-positive naive CD8 T cells. The TRB cDNA libraries were prepared by 5' RACE with UMI labels. Reprocessing the 5' RACE reads, TCRdb reports a single entry for every CDR3 protein and omits DNA. The specimen's table records tens of thousands of distinct CDR3 sequences. The CDR3 extends over 15 amino acids. Germline loops: CDR1 SEHNR, CDR2 FQNEAQ (reference sequence). Study-wide points: Comparison of naive cells showed more hydrophobic TRB CDR3s in CXCR3-positive than in CXCR3-negative naive cells. TRB CDR3 properties served as the basis for inferring TCR strength, and surface CD5 was comparable between naive subsets.

Naive CD8+ T cells displayed a CD45RO-CCR7+CD27+CD95- phenotype. A note on this clonotype: Its antigen is currently unknown.

The material sequenced was naive CXCR3+ CD8+ T cells from blood. Subset meaning: CD45RO-CCR7+CD27+CD95- naive CD8+ T cells expressing CXCR3 (TNR3+). This sequence joins TRBV7-9 and TRBJ1-1; TCRdb designates TRBD1, a call that cannot be tested without DNA. This clonotype originated in a human donor in good health. Some clones in this sample may be carry-over from other donors' samples. The CDR3 reads CASSSGGGRGTEAFF.